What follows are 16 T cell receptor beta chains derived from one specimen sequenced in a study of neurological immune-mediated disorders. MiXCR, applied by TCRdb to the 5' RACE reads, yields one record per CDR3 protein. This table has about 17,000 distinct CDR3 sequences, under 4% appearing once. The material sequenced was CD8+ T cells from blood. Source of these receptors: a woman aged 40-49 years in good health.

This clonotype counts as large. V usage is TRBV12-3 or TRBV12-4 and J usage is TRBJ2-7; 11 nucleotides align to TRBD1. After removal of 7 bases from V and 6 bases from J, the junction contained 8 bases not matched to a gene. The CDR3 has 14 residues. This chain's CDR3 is CASTLSGTGGEQYF. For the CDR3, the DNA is TGTGCCAGCACCCTCTCCGGGACAGGGGGCGAGCAGTACTTC.

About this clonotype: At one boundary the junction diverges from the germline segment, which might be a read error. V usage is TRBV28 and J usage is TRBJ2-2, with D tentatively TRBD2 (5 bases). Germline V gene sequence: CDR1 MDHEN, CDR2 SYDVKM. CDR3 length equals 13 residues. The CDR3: CASTRVGIGELFF. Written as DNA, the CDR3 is TGTGCCTCGACACGAGTCGGCATCGGGGAGTTGTTTTTT.

In DNA, the CDR3 is TGCGCCAGCAGCCAAGTTTTAAGCGGGAAAGACAATGAGCAGTTCTTC. Amino acid sequence: CASSQVLSGKDNEQFF. The rearrangement joins TRBV4-1 to TRBJ2-1; 7 nucleotides agree with TRBD2. This CDR3 region has 16 residues. CDR1 is MGHRA, CDR2 YSYEKL, per germline. Germline trimming cut 1 base from V and 5 bases from J; bases unmatched to any gene: 8.

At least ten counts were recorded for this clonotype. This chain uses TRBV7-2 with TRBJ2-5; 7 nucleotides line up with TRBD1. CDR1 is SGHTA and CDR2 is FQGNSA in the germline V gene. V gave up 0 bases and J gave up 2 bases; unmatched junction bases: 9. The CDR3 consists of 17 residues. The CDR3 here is CASSLAPGTAYQETQYF. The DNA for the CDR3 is TGTGCCAGCAGCTTAGCGCCAGGGACAGCTTATCAAGAGACCCAGTACTTC.

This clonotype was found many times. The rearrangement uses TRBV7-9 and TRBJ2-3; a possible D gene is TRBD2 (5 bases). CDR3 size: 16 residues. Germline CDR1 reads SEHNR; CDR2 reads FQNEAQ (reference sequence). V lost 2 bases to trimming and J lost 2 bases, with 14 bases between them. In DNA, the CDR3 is TGTGCCAGCAGCTTAAGAGGGTATGGGGACACAGATACGCAGTATTTT. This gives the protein CASSLRGYGDTDTQYF.

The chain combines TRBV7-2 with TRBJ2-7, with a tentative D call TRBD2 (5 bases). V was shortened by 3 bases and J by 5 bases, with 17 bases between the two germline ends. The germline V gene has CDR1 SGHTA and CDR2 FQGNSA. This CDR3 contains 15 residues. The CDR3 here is CASSFVGARWDEQYF. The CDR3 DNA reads TGTGCCAGCAGCTTCGTGGGAGCTCGCTGGGACGAGCAGTACTTC.

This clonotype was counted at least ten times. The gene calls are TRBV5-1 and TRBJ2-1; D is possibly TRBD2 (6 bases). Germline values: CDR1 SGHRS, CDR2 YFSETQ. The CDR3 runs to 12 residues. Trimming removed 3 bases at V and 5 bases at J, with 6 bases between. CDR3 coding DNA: TGCGCCAGCAGCTGGACTAACAATGAGCAGTTCTTC. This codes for CASSWTNNEQFF.

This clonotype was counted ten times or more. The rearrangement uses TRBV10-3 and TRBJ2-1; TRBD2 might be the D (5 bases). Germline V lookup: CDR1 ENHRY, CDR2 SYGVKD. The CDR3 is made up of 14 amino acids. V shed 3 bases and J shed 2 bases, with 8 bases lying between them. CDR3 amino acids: CAISEPAAYNEQFF. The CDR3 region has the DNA TGTGCCATCAGTGAACCAGCGGCCTACAATGAGCAGTTCTTC.

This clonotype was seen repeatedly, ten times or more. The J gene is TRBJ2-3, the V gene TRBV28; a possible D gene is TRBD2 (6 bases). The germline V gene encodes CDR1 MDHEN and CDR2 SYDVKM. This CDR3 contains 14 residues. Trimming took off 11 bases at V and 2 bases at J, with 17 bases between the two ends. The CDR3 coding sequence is TGTGCCTCCCGGCCGGGACTCGACACAGATACGCAGTATTTT. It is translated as CASRPGLDTDTQYF.

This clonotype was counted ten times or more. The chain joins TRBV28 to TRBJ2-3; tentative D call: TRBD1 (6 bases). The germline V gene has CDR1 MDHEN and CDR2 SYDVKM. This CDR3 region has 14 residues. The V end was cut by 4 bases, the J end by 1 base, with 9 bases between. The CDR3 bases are TGTGCCAGCAGTTCGGACAGCCGCACAGATACGCAGTATTTT. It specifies CASSSDSRTDTQYF.

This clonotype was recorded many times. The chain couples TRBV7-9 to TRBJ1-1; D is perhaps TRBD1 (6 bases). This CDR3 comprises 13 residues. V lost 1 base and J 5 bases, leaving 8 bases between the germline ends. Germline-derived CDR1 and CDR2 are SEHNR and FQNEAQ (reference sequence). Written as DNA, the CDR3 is TGTGCCAGCAGCTTAGACAGGGTTACTGAAGCTTTCTTT. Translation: CASSLDRVTEAFF.

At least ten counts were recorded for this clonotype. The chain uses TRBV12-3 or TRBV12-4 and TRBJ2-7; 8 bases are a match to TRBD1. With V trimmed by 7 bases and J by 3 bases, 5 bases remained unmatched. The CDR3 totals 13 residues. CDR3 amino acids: CASNSGTGYEQYF. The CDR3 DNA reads TGTGCCAGCAATTCCGGGACAGGCTACGAGCAGTACTTC.

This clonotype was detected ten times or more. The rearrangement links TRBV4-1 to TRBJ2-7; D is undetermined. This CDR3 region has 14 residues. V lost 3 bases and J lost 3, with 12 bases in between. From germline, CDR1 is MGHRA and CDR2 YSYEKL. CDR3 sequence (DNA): TGCGCCAGCAGCCAGGCCCCGATCGACTACGAGCAGTACTTC. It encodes CASSQAPIDYEQYF.

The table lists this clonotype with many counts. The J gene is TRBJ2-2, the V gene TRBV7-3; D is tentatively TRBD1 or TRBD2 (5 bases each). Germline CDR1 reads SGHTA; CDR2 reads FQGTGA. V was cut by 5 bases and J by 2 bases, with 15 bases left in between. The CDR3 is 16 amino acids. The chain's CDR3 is CASSPRRGVNTGELFF. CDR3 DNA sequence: TGTGCCAGCAGCCCAAGGAGAGGGGTAAACACCGGGGAGCTGTTTTTT.

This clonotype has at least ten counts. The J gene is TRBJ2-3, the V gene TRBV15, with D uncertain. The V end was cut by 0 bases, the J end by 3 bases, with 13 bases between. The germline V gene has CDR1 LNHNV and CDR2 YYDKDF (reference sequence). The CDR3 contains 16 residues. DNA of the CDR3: TGTGCCACCAGCAGAGAAAGTGATGGCTGGACAGATACGCAGTATTTT. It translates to CATSRESDGWTDTQYF.

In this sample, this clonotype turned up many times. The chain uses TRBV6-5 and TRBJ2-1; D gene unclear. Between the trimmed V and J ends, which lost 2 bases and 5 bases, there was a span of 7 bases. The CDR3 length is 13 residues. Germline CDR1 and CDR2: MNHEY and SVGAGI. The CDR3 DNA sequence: TGTGCCAGCAGTTACAACCACAACAATGAGCAGTTCTTC. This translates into CASSYNHNNEQFF.